The 2 T cell receptor beta chains below come from one sample, sequenced in a study of shared clonotypes between healthy human individuals. Clones were sequenced by immunoSEQ multiplex PCR, and TCRdb holds only the in-frame ones, with some missing. The sample lists approximately 2.1 million clones; more than 85% were seen once. Sequencing was carried out using naive CD4+ T cells from PBMCs. The subset: CD45RA+ positively selected. Source of these receptors: a man younger than 35 in good health. Some clones in this sample may be carry-over from other donors' samples.

As regards this clone: The sample contains more than one DNA sequence encoding this CDR3. The chain combines TRBV18 with TRBJ2-7; maybe TRBD2 (6 bases). Germline values: CDR1 KGHSH, CDR2 LQKENI. The CDR3 is made up of 12 amino acids. The V and J ends lost 0 bases and 6 bases respectively, with 6 bases between them. CDR3 region: CASSPPGGEQYF. The CDR3 DNA reads as TGTGCCAGCTCACCACCGGGGGGCGAGCAGTACTTC.

This chain joins TRBV19 and TRBJ1-2; 7 bases map to TRBD1. Germline assignment: CDR1 LNHDA and CDR2 SQIVND (reference sequence). J was trimmed by 6 bases and V by 6 bases; bases with no gene match: 7. This CDR3 spans 13 amino acids. CDR3 protein: CASRGQILDGYTF. The CDR3 DNA sequence: TGTGCCAGTAGGGGACAGATTTTGGATGGCTACACCTTC.